This TCR beta chain was retrieved from a study of blood T cell repertoires in COVID-19. Study-level information: T cells, B-cell-depleted T cells, or PBMCs supplied cDNA or gDNA.

Libraries were prepared by immunoSEQ multiplex PCR; TCRdb keeps only in-frame clonotypes and omits some of them. Of over 200,000 clones listed, 70% to 90% are singletons. This CDR3 comprises 15 residues. Germline assignment: CDR1 MNHNS and CDR2 SASEGT. Trimming left V 1 base short and J 6 bases short, with 12 bases between. Specimen: peripheral blood. The chain employs TRBV6-1 and TRBJ2-2; no firm D call. This sequence was found in a middle-aged man with acute or convalescent COVID-19. Here the CDR3 reads CASSEGLWQPGELFF. CDR3 in DNA: TGTGCCAGCAGTGAAGGTTTATGGCAACCCGGGGAGCTGTTTTTT.